The rows below give T cell receptor beta chains drawn from one sample of a study of T cells in Graves' hyperthyroidism and ophthalmopathy. TCRdb itself ran the multiplex PCR reads through MiXCR, one entry per CDR3 protein. The sample holds 650,000 to 850,000 distinct CDR3 sequences, roughly 20% seen once. Sequenced sample: blood. All receptors come from a woman between 50 and 59 years old with Graves' hyperthyroidism that later progressed to Graves' ophthalmopathy. Each CDR3 is given with its conserved first and last residue. The order of the fields is J gene, clone size, D gene, V gene, CDR3 DNA, CDR3 protein. D genes are given only for firm matches. Size is stated for part of the rows, as once, few or many counts, or as a class when the clone is expanded.

J: TRBJ2-3; size: NA; D: TRBD2; V: TRBV6-1; DNA: TGTGCCAGCAGTACAAATCCCCCACTAGCGGGGGGGACAGATACGCAGTATTTT; CDR3: CASSTNPPLAGGTDTQYF
J: TRBJ1-5; size: NA; D: NA; V: TRBV20-1; DNA: TGCAGTGCTAGAGATCCCTCCGAGGGAGGTAGCAATCAGCCCCAGCATTTT; CDR3: CSARDPSEGGSNQPQHF
J: TRBJ2-3; size: many; D: TRBD2; V: TRBV5-1; DNA: TGCGCCAGCGGGCCGAGACTAGCGGCGGGGGATACGCAGTATTTT; CDR3: CASGPRLAAGDTQYF
J: TRBJ1-6; size: few; D: NA; V: TRBV7-2; DNA: TGTGCCAGCAGCTCAGGAGACCAGGCAGGATATAATTCACCCCTCCACTTT; CDR3: CASSSGDQAGYNSPLHF
J: TRBJ2-1; size: NA; D: NA; V: TRBV7-9; DNA: TGTGCCAGCAGCTTAACGCTAAACAATGAGCAGTTCTTC; CDR3: CASSLTLNNEQFF
J: TRBJ1-1; size: many; D: TRBD1; V: TRBV20-1; DNA: TGCAGTGCTTACCTCGCAGGGGGCGCTGACACTGAAGCTTTCTTT; CDR3: CSAYLAGGADTEAFF
J: TRBJ1-1; size: NA; D: TRBD1; V: TRBV5-5; DNA: TGTGCCAGCAGCTTGGGACAGGGCTTGGGGAACACTGAAGCTTTCTTT; CDR3: CASSLGQGLGNTEAFF
J: TRBJ2-2; size: many; D: TRBD1; V: TRBV3-1; DNA: TGTGCCAGCAGCCACAGGACAGGGGTTTCCGGGGAGCTGTTTTTT; CDR3: CASSHRTGVSGELFF
J: TRBJ2-3; size: NA; D: NA; V: TRBV20-1; DNA: TGCAGTGCTAGGGATACAGGGTCTAGCACAGATACGCAGTATTTT; CDR3: CSARDTGSSTDTQYF
J: TRBJ1-5; size: NA; D: NA; V: TRBV11-2; DNA: TGTGCCAGCAGCTTAGATTCGGGGGCAGGCAATCAGCCCCAGCATTTT; CDR3: CASSLDSGAGNQPQHF
J: TRBJ2-7; size: many; D: TRBD1; V: TRBV5-4; DNA: TGTGCCAGCAGCCATCGGGACAGGAGCTACGAGCAGTACTTC; CDR3: CASSHRDRSYEQYF
J: TRBJ1-1; size: many; D: NA; V: TRBV10-3; DNA: TGTGCCATCAACCCAGGGGCCATGAACACTGAAGCTTTCTTT; CDR3: CAINPGAMNTEAFF
J: TRBJ2-3; size: many; D: NA; V: TRBV3-1; DNA: TGTGCCAGCAGCCACGGGGGTCTAGATACGCAGTATTTT; CDR3: CASSHGGLDTQYF
J: TRBJ2-1; size: NA; D: NA; V: TRBV19; DNA: TGTGCCAGTAGTATTGGGCCATACAGGGCTAGCTCCTACAATGAGCAGTTCTTC; CDR3: CASSIGPYRASSYNEQFF
J: TRBJ2-3; size: many; D: TRBD1; V: TRBV12-3/TRBV12-4; DNA: TGTGCCAGCAGTCCCAACCAGGGGGCGGCTGATACGCAGTATTTT; CDR3: CASSPNQGAADTQYF
J: TRBJ1-1; size: many; D: NA; V: TRBV20-1; DNA: TGCAGTGCTAGAGATCCCCCAGGGAGGTCGACTGAAGCTTTCTTT; CDR3: CSARDPPGRSTEAFF
J: TRBJ2-2; size: NA; D: TRBD1; V: TRBV6-2/TRBV6-3; DNA: TGTGCCAGCCGGACAGGGGAGGTCACCGGGGAGCTGTTTTTT; CDR3: CASRTGEVTGELFF